This T cell receptor beta chain was documented in a study of shared clonotypes between healthy human individuals. Naivety among CD8 cells was defined by CD45RO negativity and positive CCR7 selection, thereby excluding terminally differentiated effector memory CD45RA+ cells. Study findings and constraints: It was the non-shared clonotypes that had lower generation probabilities than clonotypes shared by all four donors.

Some 30,000 T cell genomes (approximately 180 ng DNA) went into each sorted-subset replicate. TCRdb's copy holds only in-frame clones and misses some; the assay was immunoSEQ multiplex PCR. The sample holds about 2 million clones, approximately 95% seen once. Details on this clone: Its antigen is still unknown.

The sequenced sample consisted of naive CD8+ T cells sorted from blood. The receptor comes from a man aged 18 to 30 in good health.

The CDR3 DNA follows: TGTGCCAGCAGCGATTCGCCCGGGACTTGGGGCGGCAATGAGCAGTTCTTC. Residues: CASSDSPGTWGGNEQFF. The rearrangement uses TRBV9 and TRBJ2-1; D is perhaps TRBD2 (6 bases). Germline CDR1 and CDR2: SGDLS and YYNGEE. The CDR3 has 17 amino acids. Trimming pared 3 bases from V and 6 bases from J, leaving 22 bases between. The whole variable domain, filled in from reference TRBV9 and TRBJ2-1, reads DSGVTQTPKHLITATGQRVTLRCSPRSGDLSVYWYQQSLDQGLQFLIQYYNGEERAKGNILERFSAQQFPDLHSELNLSSLELGDSALYFCASSDSPGTWGGNEQFFGPGTRLTVL.